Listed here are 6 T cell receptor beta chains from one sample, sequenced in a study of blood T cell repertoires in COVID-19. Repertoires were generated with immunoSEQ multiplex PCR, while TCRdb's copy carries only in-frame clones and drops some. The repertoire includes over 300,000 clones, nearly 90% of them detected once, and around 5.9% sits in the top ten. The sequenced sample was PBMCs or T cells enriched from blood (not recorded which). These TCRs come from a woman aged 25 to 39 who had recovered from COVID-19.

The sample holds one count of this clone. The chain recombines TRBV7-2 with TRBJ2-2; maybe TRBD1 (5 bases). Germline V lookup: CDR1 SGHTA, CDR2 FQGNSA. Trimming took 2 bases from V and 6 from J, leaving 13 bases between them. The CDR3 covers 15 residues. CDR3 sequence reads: CASSLLRGWAGELFF. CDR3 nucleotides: TGTGCCAGCAGCTTACTAAGGGGATGGGCCGGGGAGCTGTTTTTT.

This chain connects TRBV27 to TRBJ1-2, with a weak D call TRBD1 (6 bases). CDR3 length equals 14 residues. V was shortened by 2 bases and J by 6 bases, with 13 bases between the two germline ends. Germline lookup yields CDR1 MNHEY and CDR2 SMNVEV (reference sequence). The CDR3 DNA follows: TGTGCCAGCAGTTTAGCGGGGGCGCGGGATGGCTACACCTTC. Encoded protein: CASSLAGARDGYTF.

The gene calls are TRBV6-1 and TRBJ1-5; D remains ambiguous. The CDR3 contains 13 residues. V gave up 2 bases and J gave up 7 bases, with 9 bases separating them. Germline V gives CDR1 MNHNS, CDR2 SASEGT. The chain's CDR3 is CASSERERQPQHF. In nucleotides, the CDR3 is TGTGCCAGCAGTGAAAGGGAGCGGCAGCCCCAGCATTTT.

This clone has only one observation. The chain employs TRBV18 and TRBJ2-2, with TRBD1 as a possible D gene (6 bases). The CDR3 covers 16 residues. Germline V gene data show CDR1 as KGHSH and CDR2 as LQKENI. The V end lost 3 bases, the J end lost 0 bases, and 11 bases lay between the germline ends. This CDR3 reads CASSPYGTSNTGELFF. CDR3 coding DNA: TGTGCCAGCTCACCCTACGGGACATCGAACACCGGGGAGCTGTTTTTT.

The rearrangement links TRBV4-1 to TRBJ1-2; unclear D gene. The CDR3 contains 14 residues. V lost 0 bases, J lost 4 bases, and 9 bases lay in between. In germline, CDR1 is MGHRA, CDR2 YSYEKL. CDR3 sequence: CASSQESGGYGYTF. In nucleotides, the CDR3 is TGCGCCAGCAGCCAAGAGTCGGGTGGCTATGGCTACACCTTC.

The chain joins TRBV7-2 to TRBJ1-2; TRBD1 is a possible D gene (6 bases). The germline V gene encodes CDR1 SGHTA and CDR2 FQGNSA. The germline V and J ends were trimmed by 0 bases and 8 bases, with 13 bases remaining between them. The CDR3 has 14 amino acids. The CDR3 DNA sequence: TGTGCCAGCAGCTTAGCTGGCCTCCAGGGGGGCTACACCTTC. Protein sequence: CASSLAGLQGGYTF.